This TCR beta chain was sequenced during a study of control samples from healthy donors and cancer patients. The assay was immunoSEQ multiplex PCR, and TCRdb's table has in-frame clones only and misses some. The sample features roughly 190,000 clones, with roughly 2% in its top ten. Source material: blood. This TCR derives from a woman aged 25 to 39 in good health.

CDR3 sequence: CASSPVGNTGELFF. DNA for the CDR3: TGTGCCAGCTCACCCGTCGGGAACACCGGGGAGCTGTTTTTT. J is TRBJ2-2 and V is TRBV18; no clear D. The CDR3 contains 14 residues. Deletions cut 3 bases from V and 1 base from J, with 6 bases between. CDR1 KGHSH and CDR2 LQKENI come from the germline V gene. The full variable domain, completed using reference TRBV18 and TRBJ2-2, is NAGVMQNPRHLVRRRGQEARLRCSPMKGHSHVYWYRQLPEEGLKFMVYLQKENIIDESGMPKERFSAEFPKEGPSILRIQQVVRGDSAAYFCASSPVGNTGELFFGEGSRLTVL.